The 31 T cell receptor beta chains presented below share a single source sample, sequenced in a study of control samples from healthy donors and cancer patients. Clones were sequenced by immunoSEQ multiplex PCR, and TCRdb holds only the in-frame ones, with some missing. The sample has around 140,000 clones; 80% to 95% are singletons. The sample consisted of blood. The receptors originated from a man in his forties in good health.

The rearrangement uses TRBV15 and TRBJ1-4, with unresolved D. The CDR3 spans 15 residues. Germline CDR1 is LNHNV and CDR2 is YYDKDF (reference sequence). V shed 1 base and J shed 7 bases, with 13 bases lying between them. The CDR3: CATSRGTEVGEKLFF. The CDR3 bases are TGTGCCACCAGCAGAGGGACCGAGGTCGGTGAAAAACTGTTTTTT.

The chain has TRBV2 and TRBJ2-7, with D tentatively TRBD1 (5 bases). This CDR3 has 14 residues. Germline loops: CDR1 SNHLY, CDR2 FYNNEI. Trimming cost V 4 bases and J 3 bases, with 13 bases left between them. CDR3 in amino acids: CASSVLGQDYEQYF. CDR3 nucleotides: TGTGCCAGCAGTGTGTTGGGGCAAGACTACGAGCAGTACTTC. Combining the CDR3 with reference TRBV2 and TRBJ2-7 gives the whole variable domain EPEVTQTPSHQVTQMGQEVILRCVPISNHLYFYWYRQILGQKVEFLVSFYNNEISEKSEIFDDQFSVERPDGSNFTLKIRSTKLEDSAMYFCASSVLGQDYEQYFGPGTRLTVT.

This clone was picked up one time. V usage is TRBV30 and J usage is TRBJ1-4, with 7 nucleotides matching TRBD1. Germline V gene sequence: CDR1 GTSNPN, CDR2 SVGIG (reference sequence). The CDR3 consists of 15 residues. V dropped 2 bases and J dropped 4; count of bases not matched to a gene: 7. The CDR3 sequence is CAWSTEGQYNEKLFF. In nucleotides, the CDR3 is TGTGCCTGGAGTACCGAGGGACAGTATAATGAAAAACTGTTTTTT.

The V and J genes are TRBV7-3 and TRBJ2-4; TRBD2 aligns across 8 bases. Trimming at V came to 5 bases and at J to 0 bases, leaving 6 bases not matched to a gene. The V gene's germline CDR1 is SGHTA and CDR2 FQGTGA. The CDR3 consists of 16 residues. The CDR3 sequence: CASSPGSGGAKNIQYF. The CDR3 DNA reads TGTGCCAGCAGCCCCGGAAGCGGGGGAGCCAAAAACATTCAGTACTTC.

This sequence joins TRBV5-8 and TRBJ2-4, with D perhaps TRBD1 or TRBD2 (5 bases each). V was clipped by 4 bases and J by 5 bases, with 16 bases between them. The CDR3 consists of 15 residues. CDR1 and CDR2 from the germline V gene are SGHTS and YDEGEE. The CDR3, as DNA: TGTGCCAGCAGCGTTGGACTGGGGACGCAAAACATTCAGTACTTC. This codes for CASSVGLGTQNIQYF.

The chain uses TRBV6-5 and TRBJ1-5, with unresolved D. CDR3 length: 14 residues. Between the trimmed V and J ends, which lost 5 bases and 3 bases, there was a span of 11 bases. CDR1 and CDR2 from the germline V gene are MNHEY and SVGAGI. In nucleotides, the CDR3 is TGTGCCAGCAGTACCACAAGAACCAATCAGCCCCAGCATTTT. Translated: CASSTTRTNQPQHF.

This sequence joins TRBV7-6 and TRBJ2-7; 12 bases are a match to TRBD2. After removal of 5 bases from V and 4 bases from J, the junction contained 6 bases not matched to a gene. The CDR3 runs 15 residues. CDR1 and CDR2 from the germline V gene are SGHVS and FNYEAQ. The CDR3 DNA reads as TGTGCCAGCAGCCCGCGGACTAGCGGGGTATACGAGCAGTACTTC. This codes for CASSPRTSGVYEQYF.

The chain links TRBV10-3 to TRBJ1-4; no firm D call. Looked up from germline, CDR1 is ENHRY and CDR2 is SYGVKD. The CDR3 has 13 residues. The V end lost 6 bases, the J end lost 6 bases, and 11 bases lay between the germline ends. This CDR3 reads CAIRGVSDEKLFF. CDR3 nucleotide sequence: TGTGCCATCAGGGGAGTAAGTGATGAAAAACTGTTTTTT.

The chain carries TRBV20-1 and TRBJ1-6; D is unresolved. The CDR3 totals 17 residues. Germline CDR1 DFQATT, CDR2 SNEGSKA (reference sequence). V lost 3 bases, J lost 0 bases, and 15 bases lay in between. CDR3 region: CSASGAGSSSYNSPLHF. CDR3 sequence (DNA): TGCAGTGCTAGTGGTGCAGGTTCAAGCTCCTATAATTCACCCCTCCACTTT.

The J gene is TRBJ2-6, the V gene TRBV5-5; the D gene is possibly TRBD1 (5 bases). There are 15 residues in the CDR3. V lost 1 base, J lost 0 bases, and 5 bases lay in between. The germline gives CDR1 SGHKS, CDR2 YYEKEE (reference sequence). CDR3 sequence reads: CASSLRGSGANVLTF. The CDR3 nucleotides read TGTGCCAGCAGCTTGAGGGGCTCTGGGGCCAACGTCCTGACTTTC.

The chain combines TRBV3-1 (or the pseudogene TRBV3-2) with TRBJ2-3, with a tentative D call TRBD2 (6 bases). The CDR3 totals 17 residues. The germline gives CDR1 LGHDT, CDR2 YNNKEL (reference sequence). V lost 5 bases to trimming and J lost 1 base, with 19 bases between them. CDR3 loop: CASSKILGGAGTDTQYF. As DNA, the CDR3 is TGTGCCAGCAGCAAGATACTGGGCGGGGCCGGCACAGATACGCAGTATTTT.

The chain is built from TRBV10-2 and TRBJ1-6; TRBD1 is a possible D gene (5 bases). Trimming took 8 bases from V and 10 from J, leaving 12 bases between them. This CDR3 has 12 residues. Germline values: CDR1 WSHSY, CDR2 SAAADI. The CDR3 loop reads CASGERGSPLHF. CDR3 sequence (DNA): TGCGCCAGCGGGGAGAGGGGATCACCCCTCCACTTT.

This chain uses TRBV19 with TRBJ1-1; no clear D gene. Germline CDR1 reads LNHDA; CDR2 reads SQIVND (reference sequence). V was clipped by 0 bases and J by 1 base, with 9 bases between them. The CDR3 length is 15 residues. The CDR3 region is CASSIDGRWNTEAFF. The CDR3 DNA reads TGTGCCAGTAGTATAGATGGGCGGTGGAACACTGAAGCTTTCTTT.

In DNA, the CDR3 is TGTGCCAGTACACCTGGGACAGGTAGATCTGGGGCCAACGTCCTGACTTTC. It yields the protein CASTPGTGRSGANVLTF. This chain uses TRBV19 with TRBJ2-6; the match to TRBD1 covers 8 bases. This CDR3 comprises 17 residues. The J segment lost 1 base and the V segment lost 7 bases, leaving 9 bases of the junction unmatched. Per the germline V gene, CDR1 is LNHDA and CDR2 is SQIVND (reference sequence).

This chain uses TRBV5-1 with TRBJ1-1; possibly TRBD1 for D (5 bases). The CDR3 is made up of 13 amino acids. With 0 bases removed from V and 5 bases from J, the gap between germline ends came to 8 bases. Germline V gene data show CDR1 as SGHRS and CDR2 as YFSETQ. The CDR3 region is CASSLEGWTEAFF. The CDR3 DNA is TGCGCCAGCAGCTTGGAGGGGTGGACTGAAGCTTTCTTT.

The chain recombines TRBV15 with TRBJ2-7; D is unresolved. The V gene lost 0 bases and the J gene lost 3 bases, with 12 bases spanning the gap. Germline V gene lookup returns CDR1 LNHNV and CDR2 YYDKDF (reference sequence). The CDR3 has 15 amino acids. CDR3 sequence (DNA): TGTGCCACCAGCAGAGATGGTTCGCCGCTCTACGAGCAGTACTTC. The encoded protein is CATSRDGSPLYEQYF. Filled out from reference TRBV15 and TRBJ2-7, the complete variable domain reads DAMVIQNPRYQVTQFGKPVTLSCSQTLNHNVMYWYQQKSSQAPKLLFHYYDKDFNNEADTPDNFQSRRPNTSFCFLDIRSPGLGDTAMYLCATSRDGSPLYEQYFGPGTRLTVT.

The chain is built from TRBV7-8 and TRBJ2-5; 7 nucleotides line up with TRBD1. The ends lost 5 bases at V and 3 bases at J; junction bases unmatched: 9. CDR1 SGHVS and CDR2 FQNEAQ come from the germline V gene. The CDR3 extends over 15 amino acids. The CDR3 DNA reads as TGTGCCAGCAGCCTACAGGGGCAGGAAGAAGAGACCCAGTACTTC. Translating gives CASSLQGQEEETQYF. The entire variable domain, with the rest obtained from reference TRBV7-8 and TRBJ2-5, is as follows: GAGVSQSPRYKVAKRGQDVALRCDPISGHVSLFWYQQALGQGPEFLTYFQNEAQLDKSGLPSDRFFAERPEGSVSTLKIQRTQQEDSAVYLCASSLQGQEEETQYFGPGTRLLVL.

This chain joins TRBV9 and TRBJ2-3; 10 bases fit TRBD2. The CDR3 is 14 amino acids. Germline V gene sequence: CDR1 SGDLS, CDR2 YYNGEE. J lost 0 bases, V lost 6 bases, and 1 base had no gene match. The CDR3 nucleotides read TGTGCCAGCACAGCGGGGGGGAGCACAGATACGCAGTATTTT. Translated: CASTAGGSTDTQYF.

The chain couples TRBV30 to TRBJ2-1; 12 nucleotides align to TRBD2. The CDR3 runs to 16 residues. The V segment lost 4 bases and the J segment 3 bases; nucleotides outside the gene matches: 7. Per the germline V gene, CDR1 is GTSNPN and CDR2 is SVGIG (reference sequence). The CDR3 nucleotides are TGTGCCTGGACTGCTGGACTAGCGGGGAACTACAATGAGCAGTTCTTC. Its translation: CAWTAGLAGNYNEQFF.

The CDR3 loop is CASLSGGTEAFF. The CDR3 DNA follows: TGTGCCAGCCTAAGTGGGGGTACTGAAGCTTTCTTT. The chain links TRBV28 to TRBJ1-1; TRBD1 might be the D (5 bases). The V gene lost 8 bases and the J gene lost 5 bases, with 12 bases spanning the gap. The CDR3 sequence is 12 residues long. Germline V gene data show CDR1 as MDHEN and CDR2 as SYDVKM. Variable domain in full (rest from reference TRBV28 and TRBJ1-1): DVKVTQSSRYLVKRTGEKVFLECVQDMDHENMFWYRQDPGLGLRLIYFSYDVKMKEKGDIPEGYSVSREKKERFSLILESASTNQTSMYLCASLSGGTEAFFGQGTRLTVV.

This chain connects TRBV5-1 to TRBJ2-7, with 8 bases aligning to TRBD1. V lost 5 bases, J lost 0 bases, and 10 bases stayed unmatched. Germline-derived CDR1 and CDR2 are SGHRS and YFSETQ. This CDR3 is 16 amino acids long. The CDR3 coding sequence is TGCGCCAGCAGATTCTCGACAGGGGCCGTCTCCTACGAGCAGTACTTC. Residues: CASRFSTGAVSYEQYF.

The chain couples TRBV5-6 to TRBJ1-2, with D hard to call. The CDR3 contains 13 residues. The ends were cut back, 1 base at V and 5 bases at J, with 9 bases in the middle. CDR1 SGHDT and CDR2 YYEEEE come from the germline V gene. The CDR3 DNA sequence: TGTGCCAGCAGCTTGCCGACCGATTATGGCTACACCTTC. It is translated as CASSLPTDYGYTF.

The chain carries TRBV5-1 and TRBJ2-3; 7 bases agree with TRBD2. V lost 4 bases and J lost 2; bases outside the gene matches: 10. Germline V gene lookup returns CDR1 SGHRS and CDR2 YFSETQ. The CDR3 loop spans 16 amino acids. Here the CDR3 DNA reads TGCGCCAGCAGCCGGGGCGGGGGTGACTACACAGATACGCAGTATTTT. As protein: CASSRGGGDYTDTQYF.

This clone was observed once. The chain links TRBV5-1 to TRBJ2-2; possibly TRBD2 for D (5 bases). The germline CDR1 and CDR2 sequences are SGHRS and YFSETQ. Trimming shortened V by 1 base and J by 4 bases, and 11 bases separated the two germline ends. CDR3 length equals 15 residues. The CDR3 DNA reads TGCGCCAGCAGCTTGAAGGGAGTGGGCACCGGGGAGCTGTTTTTT. Translation gives CASSLKGVGTGELFF. Using reference TRBV5-1 and TRBJ2-2 for the parts outside the CDR3, the full variable domain is KAGVTQTPRYLIKTRGQQVTLSCSPISGHRSVSWYQQTPGQGLQFLFEYFSETQRNKGNFPGRFSGRQFSNSRSEMNVSTLELGDSALYLCASSLKGVGTGELFFGEGSRLTVL.

V is TRBV30 and J is TRBJ1-1, with D maybe TRBD1 (5 bases). Germline V lookup: CDR1 GTSNPN, CDR2 SVGIG (reference sequence). The CDR3 is 12 residues long. V dropped 3 bases and J dropped 1 base, with 6 bases sitting between them. DNA for the CDR3: TGTGCCTGGAGGGGGCAGAACACTGAAGCTTTCTTT. Translation: CAWRGQNTEAFF.

V usage is TRBV13 and J usage is TRBJ1-6; D unresolved. CDR3 size: 14 residues. V lost 2 bases, J lost 6 bases, and 8 bases lay in between. Looked up from germline, CDR1 is PRHDT and CDR2 is FYEKMQ (reference sequence). As DNA, the CDR3 is TGTGCCAGCAGCTTACGGTCAGCTAATTCACCCCTCCACTTT. It translates to CASSLRSANSPLHF.

The V call is TRBV6-5, the J call TRBJ2-2, with unresolved D. The CDR3 has 12 residues. V was shortened by 5 bases and J by 3 bases, with 4 bases between the two germline ends. Germline CDR1 is MNHEY and CDR2 is SVGAGI. As DNA, the CDR3 is TGTGCCAGCAGTAAGGACACCGGGGAGCTGTTTTTT. Its translation is CASSKDTGELFF.

The chain employs TRBV24-1 and TRBJ1-5; TRBD1 matches 7 bases. In germline, CDR1 is KGHDR, CDR2 SFDVKD. This CDR3 region has 15 residues. Unmatched junction bases numbered 6, after V lost 4 bases and J lost 4 bases. The CDR3: CATSDPTGINQPQHF. Written as DNA, the CDR3 is TGTGCCACCAGTGACCCGACAGGGATAAATCAGCCCCAGCATTTT.

The chain is built from TRBV2 and TRBJ2-7; 7 nucleotides align to TRBD2. The CDR3 loop spans 13 amino acids. CDR1 and CDR2 from the germline V gene are SNHLY and FYNNEI. Losses at the gene ends were 7 bases for V and 0 bases for J; bases not matched to a gene: 3. CDR3 coding DNA: TGTGCCAGCATGGGGGGGAGCTCCTACGAGCAGTACTTC. This sequence encodes CASMGGSSYEQYF.

This clone appeared many times. This chain connects TRBV7-9 to TRBJ1-5; D is undetermined. Trimming cost V 1 base and J 4 bases, with 14 bases left between them. CDR3 length equals 16 residues. The germline gives CDR1 SEHNR, CDR2 FQNEAQ (reference sequence). The CDR3 DNA reads as TGTGCCAGCAGCTTAGAGATGGGAAACTTGAATCAGCCCCAGCATTTT. It codes for CASSLEMGNLNQPQHF. Based on the CDR3 plus reference TRBV7-9 and TRBJ1-5, the full variable domain is DTGVSQNPRHKITKRGQNVTFRCDPISEHNRLYWYRQTLGQGPEFLTYFQNEAQLEKSRLLSDRFSAERPKGSFSTLEIQRTEQGDSAMYLCASSLEMGNLNQPQHFGDGTRLSIL.

This rearrangement joins TRBV9 to TRBJ1-2; a weak D match, TRBD1 (6 bases). Germline assignment: CDR1 SGDLS and CDR2 YYNGEE. V was shortened by 5 bases and J by 6 bases, with 17 bases between the two germline ends. This CDR3 is built from 14 residues. CDR3 region: CASSLQGGFDGYTF. CDR3 nucleotides: TGTGCCAGCAGTCTCCAAGGGGGGTTTGATGGCTACACCTTC.